This TCR beta chain was sequenced during a study of post-analysis software for immune sequencing data. Study-level background: Clinical courses comprised relapsing-remitting, secondary progressive and progressive-relapsing multiple sclerosis. Findings of the study overall: TRBV5-6, TRBV5-1 and TRBV20-1 belonged to a set of about 5 TRBV segments that were more frequent in patients than controls. Controls had significantly higher normalized Chao1 diversity than multiple sclerosis patients. F measure showed strong co-clustering of same-batch samples.

The TCR beta cDNA libraries carried unique molecular identifiers. Once roughly 0.85 to 11 million T cells were used, roughly 0.5 million cDNA molecules resulted. TCRdb ran MiXCR on the PCR reads and lists one entry per CDR3 protein. The sample has roughly 540,000 distinct CDR3 sequences, around 31% seen once; the top ten hold roughly 6%. With respect to this clonotype: No antigen is known for it.

V lost 4 bases to trimming and J lost 3 bases, with 17 bases between them. Germline-derived CDR1 and CDR2 are SNHLY and FYNNEI. This CDR3 comprises 16 residues. This sequence was found in a girl aged 2-17 years with multiple sclerosis. J is TRBJ2-3 and V is TRBV2, with TRBD2 as a possible D gene (6 bases). Sequencing was performed on blood. CDR3 amino acids: CASSGTSIYPTDTQYF. CDR3 DNA: TGTGCCAGCAGTGGTACTAGCATTTACCCAACAGATACGCAGTATTTT.